This TCR beta chain was identified during a study of cytomegalovirus exposure and HLA in healthy donors. Germline V gene lookup returns CDR1 LNHDA and CDR2 SQIVND (reference sequence). The CDR3 is made up of 13 amino acids. The J segment lost 0 bases and the V segment lost 10 bases, leaving 2 bases of the junction unmatched. Repertoires were generated with immunoSEQ multiplex PCR, while TCRdb's copy carries only in-frame clones and drops some. The sample holds roughly 180,000 clones, about four fifths seen once. A word on this clone: Antigen: not known.

Study-wide findings and caveats: The study flagged about 150 TCR beta chains as cytomegalovirus-associated. Most TCR sequences showed up rarely, but some public TCRs showed up in many donors.

The receptor was isolated from a man in his late teens or twenties in good health and CMV-seropositive. Sequenced material: PBMCs. The rearrangement uses TRBV19 and TRBJ2-1, with 8 bases fitting TRBD1. The CDR3 reads CATTGGSYNEQFF. The CDR3 nucleotides read TGTGCCACCACAGGGGGCTCCTACAATGAGCAGTTCTTC.